A single sample gave rise to the 11 T cell receptor beta chains below, sequenced in a study of shared clonotypes between healthy human individuals. Only in-frame clones appear in the TCRdb table, and some are missing; sequencing was by immunoSEQ multiplex PCR. The sample yields approximately 2.5 million clones, roughly 93% seen once. Input material: naive CD4+ T cells from PBMCs. Subset noted: CD45RA+ positively selected. The receptors shown here come from a young man in good health. Some clones in this sample may be carry-over from other donors' samples.

The rearrangement uses TRBV9 and TRBJ2-1; the match to TRBD1 covers 9 bases. With 0 bases clipped from V and 8 bases from J, the junction kept 6 bases outside the gene matches. The CDR3 sequence is 15 residues long. Looked up from germline, CDR1 is SGDLS and CDR2 is YYNGEE. CDR3 in DNA: TGTGCCAGCAGCGTAGGACCGGGACAGGGTTATGAGCAGTTCTTC. Encoded protein: CASSVGPGQGYEQFF.

The chain joins TRBV27 to TRBJ1-5; no definite D call. Germline-derived CDR1 and CDR2 are MNHEY and SMNVEV (reference sequence). The CDR3 totals 15 residues. V lost 6 bases and J lost 1, with 13 bases in between. In DNA, the CDR3 is TGTGCCAGCAGAATCCGGGGTCGGAGCAATCAGCCCCAGCATTTT. Translation: CASRIRGRSNQPQHF.

The chain combines TRBV4-2 with TRBJ2-3; D unclear. The V gene lost 4 bases and the J gene lost 1 base, with 12 bases spanning the gap. Germline V gene sequence: CDR1 LGHNA, CDR2 YNFKEQ. The CDR3 length is 15 residues. CDR3 protein: CASSPEGGRTDTQYF. The CDR3 DNA reads TGTGCCAGCAGCCCGGAAGGCGGACGCACAGATACGCAGTATTTT.

The CDR3 nucleotides are TGCGCCAGCAGCCCGGACTTGGCCGGGGAGCTGTTTTTT. It is translated as CASSPDLAGELFF. The chain uses TRBV5-1 and TRBJ2-2, with a tentative D call TRBD2 (5 bases). Germline V CDR1 and CDR2: SGHRS, YFSETQ. The CDR3 has 13 amino acids. The ends were cut back, 4 bases at V and 6 bases at J, with 10 bases in the middle.

The V call is TRBV5-6, the J call TRBJ2-7; no definite D call. Germline CDR1 SGHDT, CDR2 YYEEEE. The CDR3 covers 13 residues. The V end was cut by 0 bases, the J end by 5 bases, with 9 bases between. CDR3 region: CASSLAPRDEQYF. Written as DNA, the CDR3 is TGTGCCAGCAGCTTGGCCCCCCGGGACGAGCAGTACTTC.

The chain carries TRBV23-1 and TRBJ1-5; D gene uncertain. TRBV23-1 counts as an open reading frame of uncertain function. The length of the CDR3 is 18 residues. V lost 0 bases to trimming and J lost 0 bases, with 15 bases between them. CDR3 residues: CASSQSKVKNYSNQPQHF. Here the CDR3 DNA reads TGCGCCAGCAGTCAATCGAAGGTGAAGAACTATAGCAATCAGCCCCAGCATTTT.

The V and J genes are TRBV27 and TRBJ1-3; D possibly corresponds to TRBD1 (6 bases). The germline CDR1 and CDR2 sequences are MNHEY and SMNVEV (reference sequence). Trimming removed 4 bases from V and 4 bases from J, with 20 bases in between. This CDR3 has 17 amino acids. The CDR3, as DNA: TGTGCCAGCAGTTCGGGACTAGGGGCGGGGGCAGGAAACACCATATATTTT. Protein sequence: CASSSGLGAGAGNTIYF.

V gene TRBV7-9 combines with J gene TRBJ1-6; 11 bases align to TRBD1. Per the germline V gene, CDR1 is SEHNR and CDR2 is FQNEAQ (reference sequence). The CDR3 is made up of 14 amino acids. Losses at the gene ends were 6 bases for V and 7 bases for J; bases not matched to a gene: 2. CDR3 in amino acids: CASRGTGGNSPLHF. The DNA for the CDR3 is TGTGCCAGCAGAGGGACAGGGGGAAATTCACCCCTCCACTTT.

This clone was counted a single time. The chain recombines TRBV2 with TRBJ2-2; 13 bases fit TRBD2. The germline CDR1 and CDR2 sequences are SNHLY and FYNNEI. V was pared by 7 bases and J by 3 bases, with 8 bases of the junction left unmatched. The length of the CDR3 is 17 residues. This chain's CDR3 is CASIRSTSGRYTGELFF. The DNA for the CDR3 is TGTGCCAGCATCCGCTCGACTAGCGGGAGGTACACCGGGGAGCTGTTTTTT.

Written as DNA, the CDR3 is TGCGCCAGCAGGCAAACGGGCTACTCCTACGAGCAGTACTTC. Its translation: CASRQTGYSYEQYF. The chain is built from TRBV5-1 and TRBJ2-7; D not certain. Germline V CDR1 and CDR2: SGHRS, YFSETQ. Trimming took off 5 bases at V and 0 bases at J, with 12 bases between the two ends. This CDR3 comprises 14 residues. Full variable domain (missing parts from reference TRBV5-1 and TRBJ2-7): KAGVTQTPRYLIKTRGQQVTLSCSPISGHRSVSWYQQTPGQGLQFLFEYFSETQRNKGNFPGRFSGRQFSNSRSEMNVSTLELGDSALYLCASRQTGYSYEQYFGPGTRLTVT.

The rearrangement uses TRBV5-4 and TRBJ2-6; D is ambiguous. This CDR3 has 16 amino acids. V gave up 1 base and J gave up 2 bases, with 10 bases separating them. CDR1 is SGHNT and CDR2 is YYREEE in the germline V gene (reference sequence). The CDR3 nucleotides are TGTGCCAGCAGCTTGTTGGGCACGACTGGGGCCAACGTCCTGACTTTC. This encodes CASSLLGTTGANVLTF. Full variable domain (outside the CDR3, taken from reference TRBV5-4 and TRBJ2-6): ETGVTQSPTHLIKTRGQQVTLRCSSQSGHNTVSWYQQALGQGPQFIFQYYREEENGRGNFPPRFSGLQFPNYSSELNVNALELDDSALYLCASSLLGTTGANVLTFGAGSRLTVL.